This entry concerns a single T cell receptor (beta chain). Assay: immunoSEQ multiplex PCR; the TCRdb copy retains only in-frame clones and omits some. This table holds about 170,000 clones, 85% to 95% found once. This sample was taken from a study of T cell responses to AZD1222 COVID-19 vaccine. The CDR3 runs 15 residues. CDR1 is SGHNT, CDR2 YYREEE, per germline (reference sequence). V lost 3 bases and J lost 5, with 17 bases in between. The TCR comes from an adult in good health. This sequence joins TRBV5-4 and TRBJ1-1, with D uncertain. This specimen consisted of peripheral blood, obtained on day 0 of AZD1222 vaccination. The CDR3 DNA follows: TGTGCCAGCAGCTACCTGACATTCGCGGAGACTGAAGCTTTCTTT. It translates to CASSYLTFAETEAFF.